The entry below describes one T cell receptor beta chain. The data were taken from a study of blood T cell repertoires in COVID-19. The germline V gene encodes CDR1 SGHNT and CDR2 YENEEA. The CDR3 has 15 residues. Trimming at V came to 8 bases and at J to 0 bases, leaving 7 bases not matched to a gene. Some clones are missing from TCRdb's copy, which holds only in-frame ones; the method was immunoSEQ multiplex PCR. The sample has 75,000 to 90,000 clones, roughly 80% seen once. The J gene is TRBJ1-3, the V gene TRBV11-3; the match to TRBD1 covers 7 bases. This clonotype originated in a man older than 75 with active or convalescent COVID-19. Source material: peripheral blood. The CDR3 reads CASSPQGGSGNTIYF. The CDR3 DNA sequence: TGTGCCAGCTCACCGCAGGGGGGCTCTGGAAACACCATATATTTT.